This TCR beta chain came from a study of blood T cell repertoires in COVID-19. Study as a whole: Sample material is recorded as cDNA or gDNA derived from T cells, B-cell-depleted T cells, or PBMCs.

Seattle enrolled patients during active infection and tracked them longitudinally. TCRdb's table, derived via immunoSEQ multiplex PCR, lists solely in-frame clones and lacks some. Here the sample spans 140,000 or so clones, 84% being singletons. The sample consisted of peripheral blood. The TCR comes from a man aged 25-45 years with COVID-19, enrolled during active disease.

The CDR3 is CASSVEGQSSDSPLHF. The DNA of the CDR3 is TGTGCCAGCAGCGTAGAGGGGCAGTCAAGTGATTCACCCCTCCACTTT. This sequence joins TRBV9 and TRBJ1-6; D might be TRBD1 (5 bases). The CDR3 has 16 residues. Germline lookup yields CDR1 SGDLS and CDR2 YYNGEE. V gave up 0 bases and J gave up 8 bases, with 15 bases separating them.